The clone carrying this TCR beta chain was counted many times. Its matching antigen is unknown. MiXCR, run by TCRdb on the 5' RACE reads, gives a single entry per CDR3 protein. The sample lists more than 110,000 distinct CDR3 sequences; 5% to 7.5% were seen once. The data were taken from a study of T cells after yellow fever vaccination. Germline loops: CDR1 SGHTA, CDR2 FQGNSA. The CDR3 totals 14 residues. Trimming pared 5 bases from V and 0 bases from J, leaving 8 bases between. Overall study results and limits: It was a small share of clonotypes that appeared in both CD4 and CD8 compartments.

The chain combines TRBV7-2 with TRBJ2-1, with unresolved D. This material consisted of CD4+ T cells sorted from PBMCs, taken 10 days after the yellow fever booster vaccination. The source is a young man who received the YFV17D yellow fever vaccine. The DNA for the CDR3 is TGTGCCAGCAGCGGGATTAGCTCCTACAATGAGCAGTTCTTC. Its translation is CASSGISSYNEQFF.